This is a list of T cell receptor beta chains from one sample in a study of fetal regulatory T cell absence and autoimmunity. The assay was immunoSEQ multiplex PCR, and TCRdb's table has in-frame clones only and misses some. The sample holds some 46,000 clones, roughly 83% seen once. Sample: cord blood. Source of these receptors: a newborn boy with IPEX syndrome. Each CDR3 is given with its conserved first and last residue. D genes are given only for firm matches. Size is omitted from some rows. Given values are once, few, many or a class for expanded clones.

d_call j_call clone_size v_call cdr3_aa cdr3_nt
TRBD1 TRBJ2-5 - TRBV11-2 CASSLWTGQETQYF TGTGCCAGCAGCCTCTGGACAGGCCAAGAGACCCAGTACTTC
- TRBJ2-3 - TRBV2 CASSSRGAPTDTQYF TGTGCCAGCAGTTCCCGAGGGGCCCCCACAGATACGCAGTATTTT
TRBD2 TRBJ2-3 - TRBV4-1 CASSQLAGGKTDTQYF TGCGCCAGCAGCCAGCTAGCGGGGGGCAAGACAGATACGCAGTATTTT
TRBD2 TRBJ2-2 - TRBV6-6 CASKAGTRRTGELFF TGTGCCAGCAAGGCCGGGACTAGGCGCACCGGGGAGCTGTTTTTT
TRBD2 TRBJ2-1 - TRBV10-3 CAISGLAGGEQFF TGTGCCATCAGTGGACTAGCGGGGGGTGAGCAGTTCTTC
TRBD1 TRBJ2-7 - TRBV27 CASSYGTGGGYEQYF TGTGCCAGCAGTTACGGGACAGGGGGTGGCTACGAGCAGTACTTC
- TRBJ1-2 - TRBV5-4 CASSLGGLDSRYGYTF TGTGCCAGCAGCTTGGGGGGTCTGGACAGCCGCTATGGCTACACCTTC
- TRBJ2-3 - TRBV12-2 CASRLPLTGRGTDTQYF TGTGCAAGTCGCTTACCCCTCACGGGGCGAGGGACAGATACGCAGTATTTT
- TRBJ1-6 - TRBV19 CASSIAWGGQTLNSPLHF TGTGCCAGTAGTATAGCTTGGGGAGGACAGACTTTAAATTCACCCCTCCACTTT
TRBD2 TRBJ2-7 - TRBV5-4 CASSPLAGSSYEQYF TGTGCCAGCAGCCCCCTAGCGGGATCCTCCTACGAGCAGTACTTC
- TRBJ2-3 - TRBV6-5 CASSYAPSKPGTQYF TGTGCCAGCAGTTATGCCCCATCTAAACCGGGCACGCAGTATTTT
- TRBJ2-2 - TRBV6-5 CASSYLRTPGAGELFF TGTGCCAGCAGTTACCTAAGGACACCCGGGGCCGGGGAGCTGTTTTTT
- TRBJ1-1 - TRBV5-1 CASTPGDRATEAFF TGCGCCAGCACCCCGGGTGACCGGGCCACTGAAGCTTTCTTT
TRBD2 TRBJ2-7 - TRBV27 CASSSTGILLAGGPYEQYF TGTGCCAGCAGTTCAACGGGAATTTTACTAGCGGGAGGGCCCTACGAGCAGTACTTC
TRBD1 TRBJ1-2 - TRBV29-1 CSVGDRARYGYTF TGCAGCGTTGGGGACAGAGCGCGCTATGGCTACACCTTC
TRBD1 TRBJ2-2 - TRBV7-6 CASSLRDREGGELFF TGTGCCAGCAGCTTACGGGACAGGGAAGGCGGGGAGCTGTTTTTT
- TRBJ1-1 - TRBV25-1 CASSEWNREGTEAFF TGTGCCAGCAGTGAATGGAACAGGGAAGGTACTGAAGCTTTCTTT
TRBD2 TRBJ2-7 - TRBV4-1 CASSQGGLAGAYEQYF TGCGCCAGCAGCCAAGGAGGCCTAGCGGGAGCCTACGAGCAGTACTTC
- TRBJ2-5 few TRBV5-1 CASSLRLETQYF TGCGCCAGCAGCCTAAGGCTAGAGACCCAGTACTTC
- TRBJ1-5 - TRBV7-2 CASSQVEPQHF TGCGCCAGCAGCCAAGTGGAGCCCCAGCATTTT
- TRBJ1-1 - TRBV27 CASSLLGVQNTEAFF TGTGCCAGCAGTTTATTGGGGGTCCAGAACACTGAAGCTTTCTTT
- TRBJ2-7 - TRBV4-1 CASSQTISYEQYF TGCGCCAGCAGCCAGACTATTTCCTACGAGCAGTACTTC
- TRBJ2-1 - TRBV9 CASSVKPDDEQFF TGTGCCAGCAGCGTTAAACCGGACGATGAGCAGTTCTTC
- TRBJ2-3 - TRBV10-3 CAISESDEKGTDTQYF TGTGCCATCAGTGAGTCGGACGAAAAGGGCACAGATACGCAGTATTTT
- TRBJ2-6 few TRBV6-5 CASSYSSGANVLTF TGTGCCAGCAGTTACAGCTCTGGGGCCAACGTCCTGACTTTC
TRBD2 TRBJ2-7 - TRBV27 CASSSLAGGIEQYF TGTGCCAGCAGTTCCCTAGCGGGGGGAATCGAGCAGTACTTC
- TRBJ2-3 - TRBV14 CASRLIGEDTQYF TGTGCCAGCAGACTAATAGGGGAAGATACGCAGTATTTT
- TRBJ2-1 - TRBV30 CAWSVLGNEQFF TGTGCCTGGAGTGTACTGGGGAATGAGCAGTTCTTC
TRBD2 TRBJ2-7 once TRBV7-9 CASSLEAGGPSEQYF TGTGCCAGCAGCTTAGAGGCGGGGGGTCCCTCCGAGCAGTACTTC
TRBD2 TRBJ2-5 - TRBV4-3 CASSQDPTSGGETQYF TGCGCCAGCAGCCAAGATCCTACTAGCGGGGGTGAGACCCAGTACTTC
- TRBJ2-5 - TRBV5-6 CASSLAGRYQETQYF TGTGCCAGCAGCTTGGCGGGCAGGTACCAAGAGACCCAGTACTTC
- TRBJ2-3 - TRBV30 CAWTSTDTQYF TGTGCCTGGACTAGCACAGATACGCAGTATTTT
- TRBJ2-3 - TRBV7-8 CASSSTFGSSTDTQYF TGTGCCAGCAGCTCCACCTTCGGGTCTAGCACAGATACGCAGTATTTT
- TRBJ2-3 - TRBV6-1 CASSEAGPLTDTQYF TGTGCCAGCAGTGAAGCCGGGCCCCTCACAGATACGCAGTATTTT
- TRBJ2-5 - TRBV30 CAWSVPDRGWETQYF TGTGCCTGGAGTGTACCCGATAGGGGGTGGGAGACCCAGTACTTC
- TRBJ1-2 - TRBV4-3 CASSQDRGMWNYGYTF TGCGCCAGCAGCCAAGATCGAGGGATGTGGAACTATGGCTACACCTTC
- TRBJ2-5 - TRBV5-1 CASSNQETQYF TGCGCCAGCAGCAACCAAGAGACCCAGTACTTC
- TRBJ2-7 - TRBV27 CASSSLPTYEQYF TGTGCCAGCAGTTCCCTACCCACCTATGAGCAGTACTTC
- TRBJ1-1 - TRBV6-1 CASSLQGRLYTEAFF TGTGCCAGCAGTTTACAGGGACGGCTCTACACTGAAGCTTTCTTT
TRBD2 TRBJ2-7 - TRBV6-5 CAIRLAPFSYEQYF TGTGCCATCCGACTAGCCCCCTTCTCCTACGAGCAGTACTTC
- TRBJ1-3 once TRBV11-2 CASSRDTYSGNTIYF TGTGCCAGCAGTCGGGACACCTACTCTGGAAACACCATATATTTT
- TRBJ2-2 - TRBV19 CASNLRGEVTGELFF TGTGCCAGTAACCTTAGGGGAGAGGTTACCGGGGAGCTGTTTTTT
- TRBJ1-3 - TRBV5-4 CASGTTGNTIYF TGTGCCAGCGGGACGACCGGAAACACCATATATTTT
- TRBJ1-5 - TRBV10-3 CAISGAGRLSNQPQHF TGTGCCATCAGTGGGGCAGGCCGTCTGAGCAATCAGCCCCAGCATTTT
- TRBJ1-1 - TRBV5-1 CASSSRGNTEAFF TGCGCCAGCAGTTCCAGGGGGAACACTGAAGCTTTCTTT
TRBD1 TRBJ1-2 - TRBV18 CASSQGQGGVAF TGTGCCAGCTCACAGGGACAGGGTGGAGTCGCCTTC
TRBD1 TRBJ1-3 - TRBV11-2 CASSLWTGAGNTIYF TGTGCCAGCAGCTTATGGACAGGGGCTGGAAACACCATATATTTT
- TRBJ1-2 - TRBV2 CASSERQRILYGYTF TGTGCCAGCAGTGAAAGGCAGCGCATCCTCTATGGCTATACCTTC
TRBD2 TRBJ2-5 - TRBV11-2 CASNNRLAGGRETQYF TGTGCCAGCAACAATCGACTAGCGGGGGGGCGGGAGACCCAGTACTTC
- TRBJ1-6 - TRBV2 CASSVKYSRNSPLHF TGTGCCAGCAGTGTAAAATATTCGAGGAATTCACCCCTCCACTTT
- TRBJ2-7 - TRBV10-3 CAISERQTSYEQYF TGTGCCATCAGTGAGCGTCAAACTTCCTACGAGCAGTACTTC
TRBD2 TRBJ2-1 - TRBV4-1 CASSQAGTSFANEQFF TGCGCCAGCAGCCAAGCCGGGACTAGCTTTGCCAATGAGCAGTTCTTC
TRBD1 TRBJ2-7 - TRBV5-1 CASSFRGQGVYEQYF TGCGCCAGCAGCTTTCGGGGACAGGGTGTATACGAGCAGTACTTC
TRBD1 TRBJ1-2 - TRBV11-2 CASSLDRGGGYTF TGTGCCAGCAGCTTAGACAGGGGGGGTGGCTACACCTTC
- TRBJ2-7 - TRBV7-2 CASSLRGRLPYEQYF TGTGCCAGCAGCTTAAGAGGGCGCTTACCCTACGAGCAGTACTTC
- TRBJ1-3 once TRBV10-2 CASSEGSGNTIYF TGCGCCAGCAGTGAGGGCTCTGGAAACACCATATATTTT
TRBD1 TRBJ2-7 - TRBV5-4 CASSDRTGHKQYF TGTGCCAGCAGCGATAGGACAGGGCATAAGCAGTACTTC